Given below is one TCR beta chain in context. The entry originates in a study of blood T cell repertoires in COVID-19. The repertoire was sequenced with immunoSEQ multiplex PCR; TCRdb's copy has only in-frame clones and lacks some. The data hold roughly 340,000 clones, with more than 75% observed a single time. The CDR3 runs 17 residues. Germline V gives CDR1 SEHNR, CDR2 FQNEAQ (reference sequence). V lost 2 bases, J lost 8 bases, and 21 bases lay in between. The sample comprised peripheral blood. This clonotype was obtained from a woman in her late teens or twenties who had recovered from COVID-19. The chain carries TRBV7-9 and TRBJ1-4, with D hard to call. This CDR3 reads CASSLSFPGVSSEKLFF. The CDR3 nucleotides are TGTGCCAGCAGCTTATCTTTCCCCGGTGTTTCGTCCGAAAAACTGTTTTTT. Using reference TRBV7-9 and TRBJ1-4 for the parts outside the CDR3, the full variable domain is DTGVSQNPRHKITKRGQNVTFRCDPISEHNRLYWYRQTLGQGPEFLTYFQNEAQLEKSRLLSDRFSAERPKGSFSTLEIQRTEQGDSAMYLCASSLSFPGVSSEKLFFGSGTQLSVL.